Each of the 14 T cell receptor beta chains below was sequenced from the same sample in a study of blood T cell repertoires in COVID-19. The method was immunoSEQ multiplex PCR; TCRdb's version includes in-frame clones alone and lacks a portion of them. The sample has a few hundred thousand clones; 91% are singletons. The sequenced sample consisted of peripheral blood. All receptors come from a young adult with COVID-19, enrolled during active disease.

This chain links TRBV7-2 with TRBJ1-5; 7 nucleotides match TRBD1. The CDR3 loop spans 16 amino acids. Germline CDR1 SGHTA, CDR2 FQGNSA. After removal of 1 base from V and 1 base from J, the junction contained 4 bases not matched to a gene. CDR3 DNA sequence: TGTGCCAGCAGCTTAGGGGTAGGGGGCAGCAATCAGCCCCAGCATTTT. Translated: CASSLGVGGSNQPQHF.

V and J are TRBV27 and TRBJ2-5; weak D call: TRBD1 (6 bases). CDR1 is MNHEY and CDR2 is SMNVEV in the germline V gene (reference sequence). V was trimmed by 3 bases and J by 0 bases, leaving 17 bases between them. The CDR3 sequence is 17 residues long. The CDR3 coding sequence is TGTGCCAGCAGTTTCACCCCAACCCGACAGGACCAAGAGACCCAGTACTTC. Amino acids: CASSFTPTRQDQETQYF.

This chain uses TRBV24-1 with TRBJ2-3; 14 nucleotides align to TRBD2. The germline CDR1 and CDR2 sequences are KGHDR and SFDVKD. V lost 3 bases, J lost 2 bases, and 3 bases stayed unmatched. The CDR3 has 17 residues. The DNA for the CDR3 is TGTGCCACCAGTGATAAGGGACTAGCGGGAGACACAGATACGCAGTATTTT. Its translation: CATSDKGLAGDTDTQYF.

The chain joins TRBV20-1 to TRBJ2-1; weak D call: TRBD1 (5 bases). From germline, CDR1 is DFQATT and CDR2 SNEGSKA (reference sequence). V was cut by 3 bases and J by 3 bases, with 12 bases left in between. CDR3 length equals 14 residues. As DNA, the CDR3 is TGCAGTGCTAGTGGGCAGGGCTTCTACAATGAGCAGTTCTTC. Translated: CSASGQGFYNEQFF.

The gene calls are TRBV5-1 and TRBJ1-6; 7 bases line up with TRBD1. Losses at the gene ends were 4 bases for V and 3 bases for J; bases not matched to a gene: 10. This CDR3 has 17 amino acids. CDR1 SGHRS and CDR2 YFSETQ come from the germline V gene. The CDR3 sequence is CASSLGTVTLYNSPLHF. The CDR3 coding sequence is TGCGCCAGCAGCCTCGGGACAGTGACTCTCTATAATTCACCCCTCCACTTT.

This clone is a singleton in its sample. The genes are TRBV2 and TRBJ2-7; the match to TRBD1 covers 9 bases. The CDR3 length is 15 residues. The V gene end was trimmed by 1 base and the J gene end by 3 bases; junction bases not matched to a gene: 4. Germline V CDR1 and CDR2: SNHLY, FYNNEI. The CDR3 DNA sequence: TGTGCCAGCAGTGAAGGGGGGGGACAGGGCTACGAGCAGTACTTC. This translates into CASSEGGGQGYEQYF.

The chain recombines TRBV19 with TRBJ1-3; a possible D gene is TRBD1 (5 bases). Trimming left V 3 bases short and J 0 bases short, with 15 bases between. Germline V gene sequence: CDR1 LNHDA, CDR2 SQIVND (reference sequence). The CDR3 sequence is 17 residues long. The CDR3 DNA follows: TGTGCCAGTAGTATGTTGGCAGGGAAGGCCTCTGGAAACACCATATATTTT. Residues: CASSMLAGKASGNTIYF.

A word on this clone: In the same sample, other DNA sequences code for this CDR3. The chain combines TRBV10-3 with TRBJ2-1, with 10 bases matching TRBD2. This CDR3 is built from 15 residues. The germline gives CDR1 ENHRY, CDR2 SYGVKD. V gave up 6 bases and J gave up 0 bases; unmatched junction bases: 2. CDR3 loop: CAISLAGGSYNEQFF. DNA of the CDR3: TGTGCCATCAGCTTAGCGGGAGGCTCCTACAATGAGCAGTTCTTC.

The J gene is TRBJ1-1, the V gene TRBV7-2, with a weak D call TRBD1 (6 bases). The germline gives CDR1 SGHTA, CDR2 FQGNSA. V was shortened by 3 bases and J by 5 bases, with 7 bases between the two germline ends. CDR3 length: 12 amino acids. CDR3 in amino acids: CASSFTGTEAFF. CDR3 DNA sequence: TGTGCCAGCAGCTTCACAGGGACTGAAGCTTTCTTT. Variable domain in full (rest from reference TRBV7-2 and TRBJ1-1): GAGVSQSPSNKVTEKGKDVELRCDPISGHTALYWYRQSLGQGLEFLIYFQGNSAPDKSGLPSDRFSAERTGGSVSTLTIQRTQQEDSAVYLCASSFTGTEAFFGQGTRLTVV.

V gene TRBV7-8 combines with J gene TRBJ2-7; D is perhaps TRBD2 (5 bases). The CDR3 sequence is 15 residues long. CDR1 is SGHVS and CDR2 is FQNEAQ in the germline V gene. The V end was cut by 3 bases, the J end by 1 base, with 13 bases between. The CDR3 coding sequence is TGTGCCAGCAGCTTCCAAGAGGGTAGGTCCTACGAGCAGTACTTC. It yields the protein CASSFQEGRSYEQYF. The variable domain in full, completed from reference TRBV7-8 and TRBJ2-7, reads GAGVSQSPRYKVAKRGQDVALRCDPISGHVSLFWYQQALGQGPEFLTYFQNEAQLDKSGLPSDRFFAERPEGSVSTLKIQRTQQEDSAVYLCASSFQEGRSYEQYFGPGTRLTVT.

The rearrangement joins TRBV12-3 or TRBV12-4 to TRBJ1-3; D not resolved. Deletions cut 8 bases from V and 3 bases from J, with 2 bases between. This CDR3 is 10 amino acids long. The CDR3 loop is CASRGNTIYF. CDR3 sequence (DNA): TGTGCCAGCCGTGGAAACACCATATATTTT.

CDR3 region: CASSFVPAGELFF. The CDR3 region has the DNA TGTGCCAGCAGCTTTGTCCCCGCCGGGGAGCTGTTTTTT. V is TRBV11-3 and J is TRBJ2-2, with unresolved D. Trimming took 3 bases from V and 6 from J, leaving 8 bases between them. Germline V gives CDR1 SGHNT, CDR2 YENEEA. CDR3 size: 13 residues.

This clone came up once. V is TRBV13 and J is TRBJ2-7, with TRBD1 matching 9 bases. Germline CDR1 and CDR2: PRHDT and FYEKMQ (reference sequence). This CDR3 is built from 15 residues. After removal of 5 bases from V and 0 bases from J, the junction contained 5 bases not matched to a gene. The chain's CDR3 is CASSPTTGGSYEQYF. Here the CDR3 DNA reads TGTGCCAGCAGCCCGACGACAGGGGGCTCCTACGAGCAGTACTTC.

The V gene is TRBV2, the J gene TRBJ2-3; D ambiguous. In germline, CDR1 is SNHLY, CDR2 FYNNEI. V was clipped by 8 bases and J by 0 bases, with 12 bases between them. CDR3 size: 14 residues. The CDR3 loop reads CASWAAPSTDTQYF. The CDR3 nucleotides are TGTGCCAGCTGGGCAGCCCCTAGCACAGATACGCAGTATTTT.